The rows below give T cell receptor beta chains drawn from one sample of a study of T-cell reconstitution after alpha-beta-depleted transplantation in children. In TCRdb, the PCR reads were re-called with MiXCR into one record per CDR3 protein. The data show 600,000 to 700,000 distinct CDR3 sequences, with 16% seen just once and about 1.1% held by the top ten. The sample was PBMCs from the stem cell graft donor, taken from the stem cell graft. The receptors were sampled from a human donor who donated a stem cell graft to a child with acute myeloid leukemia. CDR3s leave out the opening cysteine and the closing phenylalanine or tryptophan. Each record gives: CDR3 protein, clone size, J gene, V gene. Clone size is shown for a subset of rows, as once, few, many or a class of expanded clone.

cdr3_aa: ASSLEGQGYSTDTQY
clone_size: few
j_call: TRBJ2-3
v_call: TRBV7-8

cdr3_aa: AILGTGGTDTQY
clone_size: .
j_call: TRBJ2-3
v_call: TRBV2

cdr3_aa: SVETTGHETQY
clone_size: .
j_call: TRBJ2-5
v_call: TRBV29-1

cdr3_aa: ASRSNGAETQY
clone_size: few
j_call: TRBJ2-5
v_call: TRBV25-1

cdr3_aa: SVRGLAGSTDTQY
clone_size: .
j_call: TRBJ2-3
v_call: TRBV29-1

cdr3_aa: ASSPRDSSTDTQY
clone_size: few
j_call: TRBJ2-3
v_call: TRBV7-2

cdr3_aa: SVEHGTLNTEAF
clone_size: few
j_call: TRBJ1-1
v_call: TRBV29-1

cdr3_aa: SVVGRGPNTEAF
clone_size: few
j_call: TRBJ1-1
v_call: TRBV29-1

cdr3_aa: SVETGRFQETQY
clone_size: many
j_call: TRBJ2-5
v_call: TRBV29-1

cdr3_aa: SADRGDAEAF
clone_size: many
j_call: TRBJ1-1
v_call: TRBV20-1

cdr3_aa: SAARDPGELF
clone_size: many
j_call: TRBJ2-2
v_call: TRBV29-1

cdr3_aa: SAQAGPLNTGELF
clone_size: many
j_call: TRBJ2-2
v_call: TRBV20-1

cdr3_aa: AHQGQLNSPLH
clone_size: few
j_call: TRBJ1-6
v_call: TRBV25-1

cdr3_aa: ASSFQQRVLYNEQF
clone_size: .
j_call: TRBJ2-1
v_call: TRBV11-2

cdr3_aa: ASSYGGGKGPDTQY
clone_size: many
j_call: TRBJ2-3
v_call: TRBV12-3/TRBV12-4

cdr3_aa: SARGPGIGTGELF
clone_size: few
j_call: TRBJ2-2
v_call: TRBV20-1

cdr3_aa: ASSVPLSGANVLT
clone_size: many
j_call: TRBJ2-6
v_call: TRBV9

cdr3_aa: ASRQGPSDNEQF
clone_size: many
j_call: TRBJ2-1
v_call: TRBV5-1

cdr3_aa: ASTGTGINGYT
clone_size: few
j_call: TRBJ1-2
v_call: TRBV6-1

cdr3_aa: ASSLGLGQVGTDTQY
clone_size: many
j_call: TRBJ2-3
v_call: TRBV12-3/TRBV12-4

cdr3_aa: ASSPRGTPNTEAF
clone_size: .
j_call: TRBJ1-1
v_call: TRBV18

cdr3_aa: ASSFEAGGGNTEAF
clone_size: few
j_call: TRBJ1-1
v_call: TRBV12-3/TRBV12-4

cdr3_aa: ASRSLPHGGTYQETQY
clone_size: .
j_call: TRBJ2-5
v_call: TRBV12-2

cdr3_aa: ASSLGGGWPNTGELF
clone_size: many
j_call: TRBJ2-2
v_call: TRBV7-2

cdr3_aa: ASIATSVPETQY
clone_size: .
j_call: TRBJ2-5
v_call: TRBV7-8

cdr3_aa: ASSPDDRAYTSGANVLT
clone_size: many
j_call: TRBJ2-6
v_call: TRBV4-3

cdr3_aa: ASSELRNQPQH
clone_size: few
j_call: TRBJ1-5
v_call: TRBV6-1

cdr3_aa: ASSPGLGRYNEQF
clone_size: few
j_call: TRBJ2-1
v_call: TRBV2

cdr3_aa: ASSRETSTEAF
clone_size: many
j_call: TRBJ1-1
v_call: TRBV12-3/TRBV12-4

cdr3_aa: ASSFAGRGETQY
clone_size: many
j_call: TRBJ2-5
v_call: TRBV7-2

cdr3_aa: ASSEYRRGLGNTGELF
clone_size: few
j_call: TRBJ2-2
v_call: TRBV25-1

cdr3_aa: ASSLYGEQF
clone_size: .
j_call: TRBJ2-1
v_call: TRBV5-1

cdr3_aa: ASNRRAGELF
clone_size: many
j_call: TRBJ2-2
v_call: TRBV12-3/TRBV12-4

cdr3_aa: SAPIPRGPSPLH
clone_size: many
j_call: TRBJ1-6
v_call: TRBV20-1

cdr3_aa: ASSYLGRSSRVYNEQF
clone_size: many
j_call: TRBJ2-1
v_call: TRBV6-5

cdr3_aa: SAKVVLRNEQF
clone_size: few
j_call: TRBJ2-1
v_call: TRBV20-1

cdr3_aa: ASRRTSEAF
clone_size: .
j_call: TRBJ1-1
v_call: TRBV12-3/TRBV12-4

cdr3_aa: ASTQRGRATAGELF
clone_size: many
j_call: TRBJ2-2
v_call: TRBV5-8

cdr3_aa: AWSGGSSPLH
clone_size: .
j_call: TRBJ1-6
v_call: TRBV30

cdr3_aa: ASSRLQGNSPLH
clone_size: many
j_call: TRBJ1-6
v_call: TRBV7-2

cdr3_aa: ASSMGQGAHADTQY
clone_size: few
j_call: TRBJ2-3
v_call: TRBV6-1

cdr3_aa: AWQTGTDTQY
clone_size: few
j_call: TRBJ2-3
v_call: TRBV30

cdr3_aa: SAQPHLGGGSTDTQY
clone_size: many
j_call: TRBJ2-3
v_call: TRBV20-1

cdr3_aa: ASSFGGVRSDTQY
clone_size: .
j_call: TRBJ2-3
v_call: TRBV28

cdr3_aa: SALEGNYEQY
clone_size: many
j_call: TRBJ2-7
v_call: TRBV29-1

cdr3_aa: ASSLVGTVNTEAF
clone_size: few
j_call: TRBJ1-1
v_call: TRBV7-2

cdr3_aa: ASAGGAVGELF
clone_size: .
j_call: TRBJ2-2
v_call: TRBV7-8

cdr3_aa: ASRKDRGLNTEAF
clone_size: few
j_call: TRBJ1-1
v_call: TRBV6-1

cdr3_aa: ASSLAMGGGGEKLF
clone_size: .
j_call: TRBJ1-4
v_call: TRBV12-3/TRBV12-4

cdr3_aa: ASSSIPSSLH
clone_size: .
j_call: TRBJ1-6
v_call: TRBV7-2

cdr3_aa: SARSTWDVYNEQF
clone_size: .
j_call: TRBJ2-1
v_call: TRBV20-1

cdr3_aa: ASSLGPDDSPLH
clone_size: .
j_call: TRBJ1-6
v_call: TRBV5-1

cdr3_aa: SARNGQGRNQPQH
clone_size: .
j_call: TRBJ1-5
v_call: TRBV20-1

cdr3_aa: SARDRLRMPDTQY
clone_size: many
j_call: TRBJ2-3
v_call: TRBV20-1